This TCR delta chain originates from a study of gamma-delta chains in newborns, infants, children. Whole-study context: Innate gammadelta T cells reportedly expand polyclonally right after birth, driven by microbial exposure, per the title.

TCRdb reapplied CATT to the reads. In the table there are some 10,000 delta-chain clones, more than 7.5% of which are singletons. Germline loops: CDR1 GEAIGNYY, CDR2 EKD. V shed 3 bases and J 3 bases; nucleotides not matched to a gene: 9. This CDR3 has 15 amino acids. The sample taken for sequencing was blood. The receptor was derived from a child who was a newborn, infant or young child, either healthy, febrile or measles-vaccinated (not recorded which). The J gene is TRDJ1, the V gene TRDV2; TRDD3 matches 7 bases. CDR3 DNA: TGTGCCTGTGACCCTCTGGGGGTTCACGCCGATAAACTCATCTTT. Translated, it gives CACDPLGVHADKLIF.